The 18 T cell receptor beta chains below were found in one sample sequenced in a study of human versus mouse CDR3 diversity and MHC coevolution. Libraries were prepared by immunoSEQ multiplex PCR; TCRdb keeps only in-frame clonotypes and omits some of them. This table holds about 81,000 clones, about 93% found once. Sequencing was carried out using naive CD4+ T cells from blood. As to subset: CD45RO-negative CD62L-positive naive CD4 T cells. Receptor source: a person between 25 and 70 years old in good health.

V usage is TRBV5-1 and J usage is TRBJ1-5; the D is unclear. Trimming cost V 4 bases and J 7 bases, with 15 bases left between them. CDR3 length: 14 amino acids. The germline V gene encodes CDR1 SGHRS and CDR2 YFSETQ. As DNA, the CDR3 is TGCGCCAGCAGCCCCGAGGGCGGAACGCAGCCCCAGCATTTT. It codes for CASSPEGGTQPQHF. The full variable domain, in which reference TRBV5-1 and TRBJ1-5 provide the parts outside the CDR3, is KAGVTQTPRYLIKTRGQQVTLSCSPISGHRSVSWYQQTPGQGLQFLFEYFSETQRNKGNFPGRFSGRQFSNSRSEMNVSTLELGDSALYLCASSPEGGTQPQHFGDGTRLSIL.

The chain employs TRBV5-1 and TRBJ2-3; the match to TRBD1 covers 11 bases. The germline V gene has CDR1 SGHRS and CDR2 YFSETQ. Trimming cost V 4 bases and J 3 bases; bases outside gene matches: 7. The CDR3 is 16 residues long. CDR3 coding DNA: TGCGCCAGCAGCATCGGACAGGGGGCTGGGACAGATACGCAGTATTTT. This gives the protein CASSIGQGAGTDTQYF. The variable domain in full, completed from reference TRBV5-1 and TRBJ2-3, reads KAGVTQTPRYLIKTRGQQVTLSCSPISGHRSVSWYQQTPGQGLQFLFEYFSETQRNKGNFPGRFSGRQFSNSRSEMNVSTLELGDSALYLCASSIGQGAGTDTQYFGPGTRLTVL.

The CDR3 nucleotides read TGTGCCAGCAGGGACAGGGGGCCGCGTCAGCCCCAGCATTTT. Protein: CASRDRGPRQPQHF. This rearrangement joins TRBV6-5 to TRBJ1-5; 11 nucleotides agree with TRBD1. The V gene end was trimmed by 6 bases and the J gene end by 6 bases; junction bases not matched to a gene: 4. CDR1 and CDR2 from the germline V gene are MNHEY and SVGAGI. The CDR3 runs 14 residues.

V gene TRBV2 combines with J gene TRBJ1-5; D call uncertain. The germline V gene has CDR1 SNHLY and CDR2 FYNNEI. CDR3 length equals 16 residues. Trimming cost V 1 base and J 1 base, with 11 bases left between them. CDR3 in DNA: TGTGCCAGCAGTGAAGAGAGAGCGGGGAGCAATCAGCCCCAGCATTTT. This gives the protein CASSEERAGSNQPQHF.

This clone appeared once. J is TRBJ2-1 and V is TRBV12-5; a possible D gene is TRBD2 (6 bases). Trimming left V 1 base short and J 4 bases short, with 8 bases between. This CDR3 region has 14 residues. CDR1 and CDR2 (germline): LGHNT, FRNRAP. The CDR3 region is CASGLGGLYNEQFF. The DNA of the CDR3 is TGTGCTAGTGGTTTGGGGGGACTTTACAATGAGCAGTTCTTC.

The gene calls are TRBV15 and TRBJ2-4, with D hard to call. The V gene's germline CDR1 is LNHNV and CDR2 YYDKDF (reference sequence). The V gene lost 0 bases and the J gene lost 2 bases, with 11 bases spanning the gap. This CDR3 spans 16 amino acids. The CDR3 loop reads CATSRDQHDTKNIQYF. The CDR3 nucleotides read TGTGCCACCAGCAGAGATCAACATGATACCAAAAACATTCAGTACTTC.

This clone appeared a single time. This chain joins TRBV27 and TRBJ2-1, with TRBD1 identical over 7 bases. Germline-derived CDR1 and CDR2 are MNHEY and SMNVEV (reference sequence). The CDR3 spans 13 residues. Trimming took 5 bases from V and 12 from J; bases not matched to a gene: 10. The CDR3 loop is CASSVRQGVVQFF. CDR3 in DNA: TGTGCCAGCAGTGTAAGACAGGGAGTCGTGCAGTTCTTC.

The genes are TRBV6-6 and TRBJ1-1, with D possibly TRBD1 on 6 matching bases. Germline CDR1 reads MNHNY; CDR2 reads SVGAGI (reference sequence). CDR3 length equals 14 residues. V was clipped by 5 bases and J by 1 base, with 11 bases between them. In nucleotides, the CDR3 is TGTGCCAGCAGTGCACAGGGTAGGAACACTGAAGCTTTCTTT. Translated: CASSAQGRNTEAFF.

The gene calls are TRBV9 and TRBJ2-1, with D tentatively TRBD2 (5 bases). The CDR3 length is 15 residues. The germline V gene encodes CDR1 SGDLS and CDR2 YYNGEE. V was cut by 1 base and J by 3 bases, with 11 bases left in between. The CDR3 DNA is TGTGCCAGCAGCGTATTGTCAGACTACTACAATGAGCAGTTCTTC. Translated: CASSVLSDYYNEQFF.

The rearrangement joins TRBV25-1 to TRBJ2-6; 7 nucleotides agree with TRBD1. The CDR3 loop spans 16 amino acids. Trimming removed 4 bases from V and 4 bases from J; junction bases left unmatched: 7. From germline, CDR1 is MGHDK and CDR2 SYGVNS. The CDR3 spells CASSAHTGEGANVLTF. The CDR3 nucleotides are TGTGCCAGCAGTGCGCACACAGGGGAGGGGGCCAACGTCCTGACTTTC. Full variable domain (remainder filled in from reference TRBV25-1 and TRBJ2-6): EADIYQTPRYLVIGTGKKITLECSQTMGHDKMYWYQQDPGMELHLIHYSYGVNSTEKGDLSSESTVSRIRTEHFPLTLESARPSHTSQYLCASSAHTGEGANVLTFGAGSRLTVL.

The rearrangement joins TRBV7-3 to TRBJ1-2; 10 nucleotides agree with TRBD1. With 5 bases clipped from V and 4 bases from J, the junction kept 1 base outside the gene matches. The CDR3 sequence is 13 residues long. Germline CDR1 SGHTA, CDR2 FQGTGA. CDR3 nucleotides: TGTGCCAGCAGCCGGGACAGGGGCTATGGCTACACCTTC. Protein product: CASSRDRGYGYTF.

The gene calls are TRBV5-8 and TRBJ1-1, with D perhaps matching TRBD1 (5 bases). V was trimmed by 4 bases and J by 4 bases, leaving 20 bases between them. CDR1 is SGHTS and CDR2 is YDEGEE in the germline V gene. The CDR3 spans 16 residues. The CDR3 sequence is CASSPGGGGWSTEAFF. As DNA, the CDR3 is TGTGCCAGCAGCCCTGGTGGCGGGGGATGGAGCACTGAAGCTTTCTTT. The full variable domain, in which reference TRBV5-8 and TRBJ1-1 provide the parts outside the CDR3, is EAGVTQSPTHLIKTRGQQATLRCSPISGHTSVYWYQQALGLGLQFLLWYDEGEERNRGNFPPRFSGRQFPNYSSELNVNALELEDSALYLCASSPGGGGWSTEAFFGQGTRLTVV.

This chain links TRBV6-1 with TRBJ1-3; 7 bases fit TRBD1. This CDR3 comprises 15 residues. The germline gives CDR1 MNHNS, CDR2 SASEGT. Trimming at V came to 8 bases and at J to 2 bases, leaving 9 bases not matched to a gene. The DNA of the CDR3 is TGTGCCAGCGGGGGGATCGGGACAGCTGGAAACACCATATATTTT. This encodes CASGGIGTAGNTIYF.

This clone was recorded only once. J is TRBJ2-3 and V is TRBV7-3; 8 nucleotides match TRBD2. The CDR3 runs to 18 residues. V trimming: 4 bases; J trimming: 0 bases; junction bases outside the gene matches: 12. The germline CDR1 and CDR2 sequences are SGHTA and FQGTGA. For the CDR3, the DNA is TGTGCCAGCAGCTCGGGGGGGGGAAGCTCTTCTAGCACAGATACGCAGTATTTT. Residues: CASSSGGGSSSSTDTQYF. Combining the CDR3 with reference TRBV7-3 and TRBJ2-3 gives the whole variable domain GAGVSQTPSNKVTEKGKYVELRCDPISGHTALYWYRQSLGQGPEFLIYFQGTGAADDSGLPNDRFFAVRPEGSVSTLKIQRTERGDSAVYLCASSSGGGSSSSTDTQYFGPGTRLTVL.

This clone is a singleton in its sample. As DNA, the CDR3 is TGCGCCAGCAGCTTGGGGGCAGGGAACACAGATACGCAGTATTTT. This codes for CASSLGAGNTDTQYF. The gene calls are TRBV5-1 and TRBJ2-3; the D gene is possibly TRBD1 (5 bases). V was shortened by 0 bases and J by 2 bases, with 10 bases between the two germline ends. Per the germline V gene, CDR1 is SGHRS and CDR2 is YFSETQ. This CDR3 comprises 15 residues.

CDR3 nucleotide sequence: TGTGCCAGCAGACCAGCGTCCGGGACAGGCGACAATGAGCAGTTCTTC. It specifies CASRPASGTGDNEQFF. V gene TRBV5-4 combines with J gene TRBJ2-1, with 8 bases identical to TRBD1. With 5 bases clipped from V and 5 bases from J, the junction kept 12 bases outside the gene matches. The CDR3 is 16 residues long. From germline, CDR1 is SGHNT and CDR2 YYREEE (reference sequence). Based on the CDR3 plus reference TRBV5-4 and TRBJ2-1, the full variable domain is ETGVTQSPTHLIKTRGQQVTLRCSSQSGHNTVSWYQQALGQGPQFIFQYYREEENGRGNFPPRFSGLQFPNYSSELNVNALELDDSALYLCASRPASGTGDNEQFFGPGTRLTVL.

This chain uses TRBV5-1 with TRBJ2-1, with 15 bases aligning to TRBD2. The CDR3 consists of 17 residues. V was pared by 4 bases and J by 2 bases, with 4 bases of the junction left unmatched. CDR1 is SGHRS, CDR2 YFSETQ, per germline. CDR3: CASSPGLAGGPYNEQFF. CDR3 DNA sequence: TGCGCCAGCAGCCCCGGACTAGCGGGAGGGCCCTACAATGAGCAGTTCTTC.

The chain recombines TRBV7-2 with TRBJ1-6; D possibly corresponds to TRBD1 (6 bases). The V and J ends lost 1 base and 8 bases respectively, with 15 bases between them. Looked up from germline, CDR1 is SGHTA and CDR2 is FQGNSA. The CDR3 is 16 amino acids. CDR3 coding DNA: TGTGCCAGCAGCTTAGAAGGAGGCAGGGGTGATTCACCCCTCCACTTT. Its protein product is CASSLEGGRGDSPLHF. Combining the CDR3 with reference TRBV7-2 and TRBJ1-6 gives the whole variable domain GAGVSQSPSNKVTEKGKDVELRCDPISGHTALYWYRQSLGQGLEFLIYFQGNSAPDKSGLPSDRFSAERTGGSVSTLTIQRTQQEDSAVYLCASSLEGGRGDSPLHFGNGTRLTVT.